Here is one T cell receptor (beta chain) with its context. Germline V gene sequence: CDR1 LGHNA, CDR2 YSLEER. This CDR3 contains 15 residues. With V trimmed by 1 base and J by 1 base, 2 bases remained unmatched. This entry is derived from a study of patients and donors after allogeneic stem cell transplantation. Each CDR3 protein is one row after TCRdb ran MiXCR on the RT-PCR reads. The data hold approximately 200,000 distinct CDR3 sequences, with roughly two fifths observed a single time. Sequences were obtained from blood, either unsorted or a sorted T cell fraction (not recorded which). The J gene is TRBJ2-7, the V gene TRBV4-3; 9 positions agree with TRBD2. This TCR was sampled from a human donor who was either an allogeneic HSCT recipient or a stem cell or donor lymphocyte infusion donor (not recorded which). It is not recorded whose cells these are; they may come from a transplant donor. The CDR3, as DNA: TGCGCCAGCAGCCAAGTTCTAGCGGGGTCCTACGAGCAGTACTTC. This sequence encodes CASSQVLAGSYEQYF.